What follows are 19 T cell receptor beta chains derived from one specimen sequenced in a study of T-cell reconstitution after alpha-beta-depleted transplantation in children. Preparation of the TCRbeta library used unique molecular identifiers. TCRdb re-called the PCR reads through MiXCR, storing one row per CDR3 protein. The sample contains 65,000 to 75,000 distinct CDR3 sequences, around 4.7% of which appear only once. The source was PBMCs, mostly from graft donor cells, collected 180 days after TCRalphabeta/CD19-depleted stem cell transplant. These receptors were obtained from a boy under three years old who had a stem cell transplant for acute myeloid leukemia, so the T cells may come from the graft donor.

This clonotype was recorded at least ten times. CDR3 sequence: CSARDAKRGGNSPLHF. The DNA of the CDR3 is TGCAGTGCTAGAGACGCGAAAAGGGGAGGGAATTCACCCCTCCACTTT. This chain uses TRBV20-1 with TRBJ1-6; D might be TRBD1 (5 bases). This CDR3 region has 16 residues. Germline CDR1 DFQATT, CDR2 SNEGSKA (reference sequence). The germline V and J ends were trimmed by 0 bases and 7 bases, with 16 bases remaining between them.

This clonotype has at least ten counts. The rearrangement joins TRBV2 to TRBJ2-7, with 8 positions matching TRBD1. The length of the CDR3 is 16 residues. In germline, CDR1 is SNHLY, CDR2 FYNNEI. The V and J ends lost 3 bases and 3 bases, in that order; junction bases with no gene match: 10. The DNA of the CDR3 is TGTGCCAGCAGTGATACCGACAGGGGCTACTTCTACGAGCAGTACGTC. Translated, it gives CASSDTDRGYFYEQYV.

At least ten counts were recorded for this clonotype. The V gene is TRBV28, the J gene TRBJ2-7, with D possibly matching TRBD2 (5 bases). CDR1 and CDR2 (germline): MDHEN, SYDVKM. Deletions cut 4 bases from V and 0 bases from J, with 10 bases between. The CDR3 contains 14 residues. The CDR3 loop is CASSSPGTSYEQYV. In DNA, the CDR3 is TGTGCCAGCAGTTCCCCGGGAACCTCCTACGAGCAGTACGTC.

This clonotype occurred many times. The chain joins TRBV20-1 to TRBJ2-4, with D perhaps TRBD2 (6 bases). The V end was cut by 5 bases, the J end by 8 bases, with 16 bases between. The CDR3 sequence is 13 residues long. Per the germline V gene, CDR1 is DFQATT and CDR2 is SNEGSKA (reference sequence). The CDR3 DNA reads TGCAGTGCTTCCCTCGGGGGTTTTGACATTCAGTACTTC. Protein sequence: CSASLGGFDIQYF.

In its sample, this clonotype was seen many times. The V gene is TRBV18, the J gene TRBJ2-1; tentatively, D is TRBD1 or TRBD2 (6 bases each). The CDR3 has 17 amino acids. Trimming shortened V by 6 bases and J by 6 bases, and 24 bases separated the two germline ends. Germline lookup yields CDR1 KGHSH and CDR2 LQKENI. The DNA of the CDR3 is TGTGCCAGCTCCTCGATCCCGGACAGCGGGCAAGTCAATGAGCAGTTCTTC. Translated: CASSSIPDSGQVNEQFF.

This clonotype showed up many times. The chain recombines TRBV7-2 with TRBJ2-7; the D is unclear. The V end was cut by 2 bases, the J end by 4 bases, with 15 bases between. There are 15 residues in the CDR3. The V gene's germline CDR1 is SGHTA and CDR2 FQGNSA. The CDR3 region has the DNA TGTGCCAGCAGCTTAAACCCCGAACCCTTTTACGAGCAGTACGTC. The encoded protein is CASSLNPEPFYEQYV.

This clonotype occurred many times. This sequence joins TRBV3-1 and TRBJ2-1; D is perhaps TRBD1 (6 bases). The CDR3 has 17 amino acids. CDR1 LGHDT and CDR2 YNNKEL come from the germline V gene (reference sequence). V was cut by 2 bases and J by 2 bases, with 16 bases left in between. Here the CDR3 reads CASSQIWGTLPYNEQFF. CDR3 sequence (DNA): TGTGCCAGCAGCCAAATCTGGGGGACACTCCCCTACAATGAGCAGTTCTTC.

This clonotype was counted a few times. The chain employs TRBV15 and TRBJ2-3; 11 bases fit TRBD2. The CDR3 sequence is 15 residues long. V lost 1 base to trimming and J lost 4 bases; unmatched junction nucleotides: 1. The germline V gene encodes CDR1 LNHNV and CDR2 YYDKDF (reference sequence). The CDR3 nucleotides read TGTGCCACCAGCAGAGTAGCGGGGGGGCCAGATACGCAGTATTTT. Its translation: CATSRVAGGPDTQYF.

In its sample, this clonotype was seen many times. The CDR3 spells CASSSPGTSNYEQYV. The DNA for the CDR3 is TGTGCCAGCAGCTCCCCCGGGACTTCAAACTACGAGCAGTACGTC. This chain uses TRBV11-2 with TRBJ2-7, with D maybe TRBD2 (6 bases). Germline V gene sequence: CDR1 SGHAT, CDR2 FQNNGV. The CDR3 extends over 15 amino acids. Trimming took 4 bases from V and 3 from J, leaving 16 bases between them.

This clonotype was seen many times. This sequence joins TRBV5-6 and TRBJ1-1; D possibly corresponds to TRBD1 (5 bases). Deletions cut 1 base from V and 4 bases from J, with 11 bases between. Germline V gene data show CDR1 as SGHDT and CDR2 as YYEEEE. This CDR3 is built from 14 residues. The DNA for the CDR3 is TGTGCCAGCAGCTTGCGGGGACTGACCACTGAAGCTTTCTTT. It encodes CASSLRGLTTEAFF.

At least ten counts were recorded for this clonotype. The rearrangement joins TRBV18 to TRBJ2-5; 8 bases match TRBD1. CDR3 length equals 13 residues. J was trimmed by 4 bases and V by 4 bases; bases with no gene match: 2. The V gene's germline CDR1 is KGHSH and CDR2 LQKENI. CDR3 protein: CASSLGQGETQYF. DNA of the CDR3: TGTGCCAGCTCACTCGGACAGGGAGAGACCCAGTACTTC. Full variable domain (missing parts from reference TRBV18 and TRBJ2-5): NAGVMQNPRHLVRRRGQEARLRCSPMKGHSHVYWYRQLPEEGLKFMVYLQKENIIDESGMPKERFSAEFPKEGPSILRIQQVVRGDSAAYFCASSLGQGETQYFGPGTRLLVL.

At least ten counts were recorded for this clonotype. The chain carries TRBV20-1 and TRBJ2-7; D is uncertain. V lost 0 bases to trimming and J lost 5 bases, with 14 bases between them. The CDR3 length is 14 residues. The germline CDR1 and CDR2 sequences are DFQATT and SNEGSKA (reference sequence). The CDR3 is CSARDGNGNDEQYF. CDR3 nucleotide sequence: TGCAGTGCTAGAGACGGTAATGGGAACGACGAGCAGTACTTC.

This clonotype came up many times. CDR3 sequence (DNA): TGTGCCTGGAGTGATTACCCCTCGGGCAGAGGCCTGATCAATGAGCAGTTCTTC. Its translation is CAWSDYPSGRGLINEQFF. The rearrangement uses TRBV30 and TRBJ2-1; D gene uncertain. CDR3 length equals 18 residues. Germline assignment: CDR1 GTSNPN and CDR2 SVGIG (reference sequence). Between the trimmed V and J ends, which lost 1 base and 6 bases, there was a span of 25 bases.

There are many counts of this clonotype. This rearrangement joins TRBV20-1 to TRBJ2-1, with no clear D. Trimming pared 5 bases from V and 9 bases from J, leaving 17 bases between. Per the germline V gene, CDR1 is DFQATT and CDR2 is SNEGSKA (reference sequence). This CDR3 contains 13 residues. The CDR3 protein is CSAPQQALGEQFF. The CDR3 DNA reads as TGCAGTGCTCCCCAGCAGGCCTTAGGTGAGCAGTTCTTC.

This clonotype was seen many times. V is TRBV5-1 and J is TRBJ2-3; 7 bases are shared with TRBD1. The length of the CDR3 is 16 residues. J was trimmed by 7 bases and V by 0 bases; bases with no gene match: 11. Germline V gene data show CDR1 as SGHRS and CDR2 as YFSETQ. This chain's CDR3 is CASSLGRDSGGYTQYF. The CDR3 coding sequence is TGCGCCAGCAGCTTGGGCCGGGACAGTGGTGGTTATACGCAGTATTTT.

This clonotype was seen many times. The chain uses TRBV23-1 and TRBJ2-7; D is undetermined. TRBV23-1 is filed as an ORF, its function uncertain. V was pared by 5 bases and J by 4 bases, with 6 bases between. The CDR3 runs to 11 residues. CDR3 residues: CASSSVYEQYV. CDR3 nucleotides: TGCGCCAGCAGTTCCGTTTACGAGCAGTACGTC.

This clonotype was counted ten times or more. The genes are TRBV12-3 or TRBV12-4 and TRBJ1-5; TRBD1 is a possible D gene (6 bases). The V end lost 6 bases, the J end lost 7 bases, and 16 bases lay between the germline ends. This CDR3 contains 14 residues. The CDR3 DNA follows: TGTGCCAGCAGCTCCGGGACAAGAAACCAGCCCCAGCATTTT. Amino acid sequence: CASSSGTRNQPQHF.

Ten or more counts support this clonotype. The chain carries TRBV12-3 or TRBV12-4 and TRBJ2-3; TRBD2 matches at 11 bases. This CDR3 is 15 amino acids long. The V and J ends lost 5 bases and 1 base, in that order; junction bases with no gene match: 2. The chain's CDR3 is CASSVLAGGTDTQYF. The CDR3 region has the DNA TGTGCCAGCAGTGTACTAGCGGGGGGCACAGATACGCAGTATTTT.

This clonotype was observed at least ten times. J is TRBJ2-2 and V is TRBV5-5; D is undetermined. CDR3 length: 15 amino acids. The V and J ends lost 4 bases and 1 base respectively, with 11 bases between them. Per the germline V gene, CDR1 is SGHKS and CDR2 is YYEKEE (reference sequence). CDR3 DNA: TGTGCCAGCAGCCTCGTGGCCGGGAACACCGGGGAGCTGTTTTTT. Amino acids: CASSLVAGNTGELFF.